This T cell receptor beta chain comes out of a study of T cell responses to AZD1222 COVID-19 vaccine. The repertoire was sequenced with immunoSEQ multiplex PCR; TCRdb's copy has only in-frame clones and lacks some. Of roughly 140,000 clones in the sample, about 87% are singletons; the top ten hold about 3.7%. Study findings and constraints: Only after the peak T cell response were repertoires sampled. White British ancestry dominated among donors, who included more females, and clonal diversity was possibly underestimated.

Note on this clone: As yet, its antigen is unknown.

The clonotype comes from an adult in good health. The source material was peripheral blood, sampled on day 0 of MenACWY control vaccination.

The CDR3 region has the DNA TGCAGCGTGCCCGGGACAGCCCAAGAGACCCAGTACTTC. Encoded protein: CSVPGTAQETQYF. The rearrangement joins TRBV29-1 to TRBJ2-5, with 7 bases aligning to TRBD1. The J segment lost 1 base and the V segment lost 6 bases, leaving 5 bases of the junction unmatched. CDR3 length: 13 residues. Germline V gives CDR1 SQVTM, CDR2 ANQGSEA.